The 6 T cell receptor beta chains given below trace back to one sample, sequenced in a study of blood T cell repertoires in COVID-19. The assay was immunoSEQ multiplex PCR, and TCRdb's table has in-frame clones only and misses some. This sample has roughly 120,000 clones; about 80% occur once, and the top ten carry 5% to 7.5%. The sequencing sample was made of peripheral blood. The receptors were gathered from an older man with acute or convalescent COVID-19.

The chain couples TRBV11-2 to TRBJ2-1; D is uncertain. V dropped 1 base and J dropped 4 bases, with 11 bases sitting between them. The length of the CDR3 is 15 residues. Germline V gene sequence: CDR1 SGHAT, CDR2 FQNNGV. CDR3 in amino acids: CASSLGADIYNEQFF. The CDR3 region has the DNA TGTGCCAGCAGCTTAGGGGCAGATATATACAATGAGCAGTTCTTC.

The chain joins TRBV29-1 to TRBJ2-7; 15 bases are a match to TRBD2. The V gene end was trimmed by 5 bases and the J gene end by 0 bases; junction bases not matched to a gene: 5. Per the germline V gene, CDR1 is SQVTM and CDR2 is ANQGSEA. The CDR3 contains 16 residues. The CDR3 DNA sequence: TGCAGCGTTTCTGGGACTAGCGGGGGGAGCTCCTACGAGCAGTACTTC. Protein sequence: CSVSGTSGGSSYEQYF.

The chain links TRBV29-1 to TRBJ2-3; maybe TRBD1 (5 bases). The V gene lost 1 base and the J gene lost 5 bases, with 13 bases spanning the gap. Germline loops: CDR1 SQVTM, CDR2 ANQGSEA. This CDR3 is built from 14 residues. As DNA, the CDR3 is TGCAGCGTTGAAGGGGGCAAGGGGCAAGATACGCAGTATTTT. It encodes CSVEGGKGQDTQYF.

The genes are TRBV29-1 and TRBJ2-1; D possibly corresponds to TRBD2 (6 bases). Per germline, CDR1 SQVTM and CDR2 ANQGSEA. Trimming shortened V by 4 bases and J by 4 bases, and 17 bases separated the two germline ends. CDR3 length: 15 amino acids. Here the CDR3 DNA reads TGCAGCGTTGCCGAGTGGGGGGAACAATACAATGAGCAGTTCTTC. Protein: CSVAEWGEQYNEQFF.

This clone turned up a few times. The chain joins TRBV27 to TRBJ1-2, with 7 bases lining up with TRBD1. CDR1 MNHEY and CDR2 SMNVEV come from the germline V gene (reference sequence). There are 14 residues in the CDR3. With 6 bases clipped from V and 4 bases from J, the junction kept 8 bases outside the gene matches. The CDR3 sequence is CASRPQGSGYGYTF. CDR3 bases: TGTGCCAGCAGGCCACAGGGGAGCGGCTATGGCTACACCTTC.

In this sample, this clone turned up many times. This rearrangement joins TRBV27 to TRBJ2-7, with 9 positions matching TRBD2. V lost 4 bases and J lost 0; bases outside the gene matches: 4. The CDR3 length is 15 residues. The germline CDR1 and CDR2 sequences are MNHEY and SMNVEV (reference sequence). The CDR3 reads CASSSKAGGSYEQYF. Written as DNA, the CDR3 is TGTGCCAGCAGTTCGAAAGCGGGAGGCTCCTACGAGCAGTACTTC.